The 6 T cell receptor beta chains below all came from one sample that was sequenced in a study of PD-1 blockade in classical Hodgkin lymphoma. All patients relapsed after autologous stem cell transplantation, and brentuximab vedotin exposure varied. TCRdb's copy holds only in-frame clones and misses some; the assay was immunoSEQ multiplex PCR. The sample carries 95,000 to 100,000 clones, around 89% recorded once. Sequences were derived from peripheral blood mononuclear cells (PBMCs), sampled before the second cycle of nivolumab. The receptors were sampled from a human donor with classical Hodgkin lymphoma.

The rearrangement links TRBV13 to TRBJ1-1, with 7 positions matching TRBD1. The CDR3 is 15 amino acids. With V trimmed by 6 bases and J by 0 bases, 7 bases remained unmatched. Germline-derived CDR1 and CDR2 are PRHDT and FYEKMQ (reference sequence). Here the CDR3 reads CASRRQGVMNTEAFF. The CDR3 DNA reads TGTGCCAGCAGGCGTCAGGGGGTGATGAACACTGAAGCTTTCTTT.

The chain links TRBV28 to TRBJ2-7; D gene uncertain. The CDR3 sequence is 14 residues long. V gave up 3 bases and J gave up 4 bases, with 13 bases separating them. Looked up from germline, CDR1 is MDHEN and CDR2 is SYDVKM. Here the CDR3 reads CASSFPSVGYEQYF. For the CDR3, the DNA is TGTGCCAGCAGTTTTCCCAGTGTAGGGTACGAGCAGTACTTC.

This clone was counted many times. V and J are TRBV4-2 and TRBJ2-1; TRBD2 is a possible D gene (5 bases). There are 17 residues in the CDR3. V lost 0 bases and J 2 bases, leaving 14 bases between the germline ends. Germline lookup yields CDR1 LGHNA and CDR2 YNFKEQ. CDR3 bases: TGTGCCAGCAGCCAAGATATGGAGGACGCCACCTACAATGAGCAGTTCTTC. Its translation: CASSQDMEDATYNEQFF.

This chain connects TRBV29-1 to TRBJ1-2; 8 bases match TRBD1. Germline-derived CDR1 and CDR2 are SQVTM and ANQGSEA. The CDR3 totals 13 residues. V gave up 7 bases and J gave up 6 bases; unmatched junction bases: 10. CDR3 DNA sequence: TGCAGCGCCGTGGGCAGGGGGCTTCATGGCTACACCTTC. Encoded protein: CSAVGRGLHGYTF.

J is TRBJ1-6 and V is TRBV6-5, with D possibly TRBD1 on 5 matching bases. Trimming cost V 4 bases and J 8 bases, with 12 bases left between them. The CDR3 covers 14 residues. Germline CDR1 is MNHEY and CDR2 is SVGAGI. The CDR3 sequence is CASSLRLRDSPLHF. CDR3 coding DNA: TGTGCCAGCAGTTTGCGGCTCAGGGATTCACCCCTCCACTTT.

The chain employs TRBV7-3 and TRBJ1-1; D is undetermined. The germline V gene encodes CDR1 SGHTA and CDR2 FQGTGA. V was pared by 5 bases and J by 4 bases, with 11 bases between. The CDR3 is made up of 13 amino acids. The CDR3 DNA reads as TGTGCCAGCAGCCCGGTTGGCCGCACTGAAGCTTTCTTT. Its translation: CASSPVGRTEAFF.